This TCR beta chain was identified during a study of neoadjuvant anti-PD-1 for oral cavity cancer. As regards this clone: Antigen: not known.

Study outcomes and limitations: With three patients per group, TCR findings need larger cohorts.

Measured with immunoSEQ multiplex PCR; TCRdb has only the in-frame clones, and not every one. The table records about 10,000 clones, 55% to 65% of them present only once. Time point in this sample: after neoadjuvant nivolumab, at surgical resection. Patients had newly diagnosed, untreated stage II-IVA oral cavity squamous cell carcinoma. The patients had HPV-negative, locally advanced oral cavity squamous cell carcinoma. The germline CDR1 and CDR2 sequences are MNHNS and SASEGT. The CDR3 has 15 amino acids. Between the trimmed V and J ends, which lost 2 bases and 1 base, there was a span of 11 bases. The V call is TRBV6-1, the J call TRBJ1-2, with D possibly being TRBD1 (5 bases). The sequenced sample was tumor tissue, obtained after nivolumab (anti-PD-1) treatment. The receptor comes from a person aged 40 to 85 with oral cavity squamous cell carcinoma. DNA of the CDR3: TGTGCCAGCAGTGAAATGGGACTCATTAACTATGGCTACACCTTC. Its translation is CASSEMGLINYGYTF.